Listed below are T cell receptor beta chains from one sample, sequenced in a study of T cell responses to AZD1222 COVID-19 vaccine. Clones were read by immunoSEQ multiplex PCR, and TCRdb kept only the in-frame ones, dropping some. The sample holds 240,000 or so clones, 90% to 95% seen once. The input for sequencing was peripheral blood, taken on day 0 of AZD1222 vaccination. These receptors were obtained from an adult in good health. Both conserved end residues are part of each CDR3. Each record gives: V gene, J gene, D gene, CDR3 protein. D genes are given only for firm matches.

V: TRBV5-1
J: TRBJ2-1
D: -
CDR3: CASSLDRSYNEQFF

V: TRBV9
J: TRBJ1-1
D: TRBD1
CDR3: CASSPRQGNTEAFF

V: TRBV6-6
J: TRBJ1-2
D: -
CDR3: CASSNTRGYTF

V: TRBV9
J: TRBJ2-5
D: TRBD2
CDR3: CASSPSGIQETQYF

V: TRBV5-5
J: TRBJ1-1
D: TRBD1
CDR3: CASSSAGQGYTEAFF

V: TRBV2
J: TRBJ1-5
D: TRBD1
CDR3: CASSDRAEYSNQPQHF

V: TRBV7-9
J: TRBJ2-6
D: -
CDR3: CASSRRRSPLSGANVLTF

V: TRBV28
J: TRBJ1-6
D: -
CDR3: CASRSGAGNSPLHF

V: TRBV5-1
J: TRBJ2-7
D: -
CDR3: CASSFTGPGYEQYF

V: TRBV2
J: TRBJ1-1
D: -
CDR3: CASRETYEAFF

V: TRBV6-2/TRBV6-3
J: TRBJ2-3
D: -
CDR3: CASSYSRSGGDTQYF

V: TRBV5-8
J: TRBJ1-3
D: -
CDR3: CASSSWSLPRASGNTIYF

V: TRBV6-5
J: TRBJ2-2
D: TRBD1
CDR3: CASLTGGGGTGELFF

V: TRBV18
J: TRBJ2-3
D: TRBD2
CDR3: CASSSRLAGGTDTQYF

V: TRBV5-4
J: TRBJ2-7
D: TRBD1
CDR3: CASSRDRDDEQYF

V: TRBV6-4
J: TRBJ1-4
D: -
CDR3: CASSDSPTPKNNEKLFF

V: TRBV3-1/TRBV3-2
J: TRBJ2-7
D: TRBD1
CDR3: CASSPRDSFSYEQYF

V: TRBV6-5
J: TRBJ1-5
D: TRBD1
CDR3: CASQPYRGEAQPQHF

V: TRBV11-1
J: TRBJ2-7
D: -
CDR3: CASSIKRYEQYF

V: TRBV28
J: TRBJ2-2
D: -
CDR3: CASSFLPTGELFF

V: TRBV27
J: TRBJ2-1
D: -
CDR3: CASSLSSPQGRNEQFF

V: TRBV19
J: TRBJ1-2
D: -
CDR3: CASSIRDNPGYTF

V: TRBV14
J: TRBJ2-2
D: -
CDR3: CASSQELGGTGELFF

V: TRBV27
J: TRBJ2-1
D: TRBD1
CDR3: CASSRTGVSYNEQFF

V: TRBV15
J: TRBJ2-7
D: -
CDR3: CATSLDRPSYEQYF

V: TRBV29-1
J: TRBJ1-2
D: -
CDR3: CSVRTGNYGYTF

V: TRBV4-1
J: TRBJ2-2
D: -
CDR3: CASSPEGRGPGGELFF

V: TRBV19
J: TRBJ2-2
D: -
CDR3: CASKDVVLTGELFF

V: TRBV7-2
J: TRBJ2-5
D: -
CDR3: CATAAATGRPQGETQYF

V: TRBV6-5
J: TRBJ2-7
D: -
CDR3: CASSYSSGVGYEQYF

V: TRBV9
J: TRBJ2-3
D: -
CDR3: CASSVEGGVQDTQYF